Listed below are T cell receptor beta chains from one sample, sequenced in a study of T cell responses to AZD1222 COVID-19 vaccine. Some clones are missing from TCRdb's copy, which holds only in-frame ones; the method was immunoSEQ multiplex PCR. The top ten hold 8% to 10% of the sample, which has some 70,000 clones, roughly 89% seen once. Specimen: peripheral blood, collected on day 0 of AZD1222 vaccination. These receptors all come from an adult in good health. CDR3s leave out the opening cysteine and the closing phenylalanine or tryptophan.

TRBV6-5	TRBJ1-2	ASMLRQGRHGYT
TRBV19	TRBJ1-1	ASSSSENTEAF
TRBV6-6	TRBJ1-5	ASSYSDRSNQPQH
TRBV9	TRBJ2-7	ASSPGDGQY
TRBV7-9	TRBJ2-1	ASSTTTDEQF
TRBV24-1	TRBJ1-5	ATSDVRHLNCWSNQPQH
TRBV19	TRBJ1-6	ASSGGGQPNNSPLH
TRBV10-2	TRBJ2-1	ASSDGGEQF
TRBV7-8	TRBJ1-1	ASSLVGRREAF
TRBV2	TRBJ1-6	ASSETGVANSPLH
TRBV30	TRBJ1-1	ASNRGGTEAF
TRBV5-1	TRBJ1-2	ASSTEADTYGYT
TRBV4-1	TRBJ2-7	ASSQVWGYEQY
TRBV19	TRBJ1-1	ASSWQGSTEAF
TRBV10-3	TRBJ1-1	AISHQGQMNTEAF
TRBV11-2	TRBJ1-1	ASSPGAGNTEAF
TRBV6-1	TRBJ2-5	ASSERAGELETQY